This T cell receptor beta chain was identified during a study of PD-1 blockade in classical Hodgkin lymphoma. Study overall: Administration of nivolumab to patients was at 3 mg/kg intravenously every 2 weeks.

The data were produced by immunoSEQ multiplex PCR, yet TCRdb's version contains in-frame clones alone and is incomplete. The sample comprises approximately 31,000 clones, around 84% of which are singletons, and under 1% rests with the top ten. Findings and caveats of the study: Diminished baseline TCR diversity has been reported in newly diagnosed patients relative to healthy donors. TCR diversity rose significantly by C4D1 in CD4+ but not CD8+ cells. Complete responders showed a baseline diversity that resembled the diversity of newly diagnosed patients.

To note about this clone: The target antigen is unknown.

The time point here: cycle 4 day 1 (C4D1), after more than 5 weeks of nivolumab. All patients experienced relapse after autologous stem cell transplantation, and brentuximab vedotin exposure was variable. It was by magnetic negative selection that CD4+ T cells were purified from thawed PBMCs. Trimming pared 5 bases from V and 2 bases from J, leaving 15 bases between. Per the germline V gene, CDR1 is SEHNR and CDR2 is FQNEAQ (reference sequence). The CDR3 totals 15 residues. The sequence came from a human donor with classical Hodgkin lymphoma. Sample: CD4+ T cells from blood, taken before the fourth cycle of nivolumab. This chain connects TRBV7-9 to TRBJ2-5, with D maybe TRBD2 (5 bases). The DNA of the CDR3 is TGTGCCAGCAGCCCCCCCCCTTCGGGACAAGAGACCCAGTACTTC. The encoded protein is CASSPPPSGQETQYF. The full variable domain, with the rest looked up from reference TRBV7-9 and TRBJ2-5, is DTGVSQNPRHKITKRGQNVTFRCDPISEHNRLYWYRQTLGQGPEFLTYFQNEAQLEKSRLLSDRFSAERPKGSFSTLEIQRTEQGDSAMYLCASSPPPSGQETQYFGPGTRLLVL.